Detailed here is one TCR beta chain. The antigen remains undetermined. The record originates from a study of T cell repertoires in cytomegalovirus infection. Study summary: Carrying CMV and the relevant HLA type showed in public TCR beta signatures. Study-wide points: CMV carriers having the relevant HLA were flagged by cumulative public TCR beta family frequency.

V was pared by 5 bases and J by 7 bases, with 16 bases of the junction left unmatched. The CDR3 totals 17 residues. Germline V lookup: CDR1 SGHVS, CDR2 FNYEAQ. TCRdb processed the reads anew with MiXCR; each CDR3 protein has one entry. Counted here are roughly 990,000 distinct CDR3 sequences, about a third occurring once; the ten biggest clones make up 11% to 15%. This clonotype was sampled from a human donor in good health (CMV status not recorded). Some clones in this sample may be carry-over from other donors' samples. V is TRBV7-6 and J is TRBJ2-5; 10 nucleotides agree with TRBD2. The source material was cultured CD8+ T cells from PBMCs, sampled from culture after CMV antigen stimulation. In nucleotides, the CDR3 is TGTGCCAGCAGCCCTCCAGTGGAAGCGGGGGGGGTTGGGACCCAGTACTTC. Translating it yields CASSPPVEAGGVGTQYF.